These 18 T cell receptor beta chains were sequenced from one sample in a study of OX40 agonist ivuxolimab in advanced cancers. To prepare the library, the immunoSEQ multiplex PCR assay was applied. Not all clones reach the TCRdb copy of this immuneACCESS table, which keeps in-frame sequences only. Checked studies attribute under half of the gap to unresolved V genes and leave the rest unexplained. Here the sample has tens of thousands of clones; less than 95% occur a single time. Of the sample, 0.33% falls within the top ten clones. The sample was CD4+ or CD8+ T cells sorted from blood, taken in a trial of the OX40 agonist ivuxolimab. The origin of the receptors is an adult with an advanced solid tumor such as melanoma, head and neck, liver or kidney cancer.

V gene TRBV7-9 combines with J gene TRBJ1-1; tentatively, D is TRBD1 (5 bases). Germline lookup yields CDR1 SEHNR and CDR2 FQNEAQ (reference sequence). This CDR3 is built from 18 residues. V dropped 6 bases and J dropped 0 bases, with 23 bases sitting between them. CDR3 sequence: CASRDGVRVEGLNTEAFF. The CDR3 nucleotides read TGTGCCAGCAGGGATGGGGTACGGGTCGAGGGGCTGAACACTGAAGCTTTCTTT. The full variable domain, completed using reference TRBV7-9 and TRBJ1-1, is DTGVSQNPRHKITKRGQNVTFRCDPISEHNRLYWYRQTLGQGPEFLTYFQNEAQLEKSRLLSDRFSAERPKGSFSTLEIQRTEQGDSAMYLCASRDGVRVEGLNTEAFFGQGTRLTVV.

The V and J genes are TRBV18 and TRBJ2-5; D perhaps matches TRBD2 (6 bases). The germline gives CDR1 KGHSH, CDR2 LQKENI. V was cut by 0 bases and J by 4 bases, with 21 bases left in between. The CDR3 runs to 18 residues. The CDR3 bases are TGTGCCAGCTCACCACCGGGGGGAAGCCGGGCAAGTAGAGAGACCCAGTACTTC. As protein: CASSPPGGSRASRETQYF. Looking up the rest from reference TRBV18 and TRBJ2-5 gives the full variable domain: NAGVMQNPRHLVRRRGQEARLRCSPMKGHSHVYWYRQLPEEGLKFMVYLQKENIIDESGMPKERFSAEFPKEGPSILRIQQVVRGDSAAYFCASSPPGGSRASRETQYFGPGTRLLVL.

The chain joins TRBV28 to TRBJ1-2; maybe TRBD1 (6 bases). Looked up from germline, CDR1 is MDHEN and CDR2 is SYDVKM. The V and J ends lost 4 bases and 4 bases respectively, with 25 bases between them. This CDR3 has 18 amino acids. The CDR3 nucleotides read TGTGCCAGCAGTTCGGCTGGAACGGGGGGCCGTCCGATCTATGGCTACACCTTC. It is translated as CASSSAGTGGRPIYGYTF.

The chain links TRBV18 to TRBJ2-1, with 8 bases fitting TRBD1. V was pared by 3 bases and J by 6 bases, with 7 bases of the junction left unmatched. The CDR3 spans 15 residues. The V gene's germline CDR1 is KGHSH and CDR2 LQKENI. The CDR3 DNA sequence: TGTGCCAGCTCACCCGTTGGACAGGGATTCAATGAGCAGTTCTTC. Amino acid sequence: CASSPVGQGFNEQFF.

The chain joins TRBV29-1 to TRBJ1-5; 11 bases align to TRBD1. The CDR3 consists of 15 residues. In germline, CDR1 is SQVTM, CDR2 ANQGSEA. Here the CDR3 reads CVLRGPGTGGQPQHF. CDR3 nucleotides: TGCGTTCTCCGAGGCCCCGGGACAGGGGGTCAGCCCCAGCATTTT.

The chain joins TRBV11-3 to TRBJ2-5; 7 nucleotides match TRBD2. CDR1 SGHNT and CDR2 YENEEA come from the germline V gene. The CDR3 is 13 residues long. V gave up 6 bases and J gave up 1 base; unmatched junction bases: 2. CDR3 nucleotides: TGTGCCAGCAGTCTAGCGGCCCAAGAGACCCAGTACTTC. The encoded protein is CASSLAAQETQYF.

CDR3: CASRQYGEVNSPLHF. CDR3 bases: TGTGCCAGCAGGCAGTACGGGGAAGTAAATTCACCCCTCCACTTT. V is TRBV7-9 and J is TRBJ1-6; D unclear. V lost 6 bases, J lost 7 bases, and 16 bases lay in between. The CDR3 runs to 15 residues. Germline loops: CDR1 SEHNR, CDR2 FQNEAQ (reference sequence).

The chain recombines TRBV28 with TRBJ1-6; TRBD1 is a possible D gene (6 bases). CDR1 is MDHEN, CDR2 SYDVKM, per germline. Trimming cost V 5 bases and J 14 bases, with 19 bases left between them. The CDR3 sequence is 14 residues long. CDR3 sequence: CASSPVDSPLALHF. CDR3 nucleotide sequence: TGTGCCAGCAGTCCGGTGGACAGTCCCTTGGCCCTCCACTTT.

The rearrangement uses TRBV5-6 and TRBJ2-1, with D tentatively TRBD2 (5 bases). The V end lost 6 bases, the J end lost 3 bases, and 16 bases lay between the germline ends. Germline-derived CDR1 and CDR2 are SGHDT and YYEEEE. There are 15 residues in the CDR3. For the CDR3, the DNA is TGTGCCAGCACCACCCGGGGAATTCTCTACAATGAGCAGTTCTTC. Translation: CASTTRGILYNEQFF. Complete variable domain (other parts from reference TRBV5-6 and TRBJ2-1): DAGVTQSPTHLIKTRGQQVTLRCSPKSGHDTVSWYQQALGQGPQFIFQYYEEEERQRGNFPDRFSGHQFPNYSSELNVNALLLGDSALYLCASTTRGILYNEQFFGPGTRLTVL.

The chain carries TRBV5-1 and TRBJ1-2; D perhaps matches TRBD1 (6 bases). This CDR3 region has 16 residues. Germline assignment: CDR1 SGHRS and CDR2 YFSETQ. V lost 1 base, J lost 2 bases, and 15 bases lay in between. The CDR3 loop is CASSLSGGQTNYGYTF. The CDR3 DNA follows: TGCGCCAGCAGCTTGAGCGGAGGACAGACAAACTATGGCTACACCTTC. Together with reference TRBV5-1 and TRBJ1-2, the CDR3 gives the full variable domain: KAGVTQTPRYLIKTRGQQVTLSCSPISGHRSVSWYQQTPGQGLQFLFEYFSETQRNKGNFPGRFSGRQFSNSRSEMNVSTLELGDSALYLCASSLSGGQTNYGYTFGSGTRLTVV.

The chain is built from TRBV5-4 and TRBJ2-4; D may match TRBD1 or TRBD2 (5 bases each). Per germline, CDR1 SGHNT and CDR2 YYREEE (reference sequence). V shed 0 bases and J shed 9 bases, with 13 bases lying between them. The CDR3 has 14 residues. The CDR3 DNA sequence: TGTGCCAGCAGCTTGGGAGGGGATGGAGGCATTCAGTACTTC. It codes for CASSLGGDGGIQYF.

CDR3 amino acids: CASSLRLAGGTDTQYF. CDR3 nucleotide sequence: TGTGCCAGTAGCCTTAGACTAGCGGGGGGGACAGATACGCAGTATTTT. The chain carries TRBV19 and TRBJ2-3, with 14 bases matching TRBD2. Germline V CDR1 and CDR2: LNHDA, SQIVND (reference sequence). Germline trimming cut 6 bases from V and 3 bases from J; bases unmatched to any gene: 5. CDR3 length equals 16 residues.

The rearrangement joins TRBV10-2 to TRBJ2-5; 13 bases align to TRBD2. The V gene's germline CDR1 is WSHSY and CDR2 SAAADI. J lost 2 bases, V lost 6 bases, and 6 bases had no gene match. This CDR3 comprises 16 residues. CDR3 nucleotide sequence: TGCGCCAGCAGGCGGACTAGCGGGGGCCTACAAGAGACCCAGTACTTC. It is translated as CASRRTSGGLQETQYF.

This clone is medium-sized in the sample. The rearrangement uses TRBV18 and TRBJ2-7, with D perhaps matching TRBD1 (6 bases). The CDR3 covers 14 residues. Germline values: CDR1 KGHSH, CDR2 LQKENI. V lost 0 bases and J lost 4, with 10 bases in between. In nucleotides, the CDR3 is TGTGCCAGCTCACCACCGGGACACCTTTACGAGCAGTACGTC. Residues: CASSPPGHLYEQYV.

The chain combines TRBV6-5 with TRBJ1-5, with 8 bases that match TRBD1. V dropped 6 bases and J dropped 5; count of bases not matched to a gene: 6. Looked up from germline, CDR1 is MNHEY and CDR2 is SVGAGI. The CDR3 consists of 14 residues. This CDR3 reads CASRPGQGHQPQHF. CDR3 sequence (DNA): TGTGCCAGCAGACCCGGACAGGGCCATCAGCCCCAGCATTTT.

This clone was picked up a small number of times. CDR3 loop: CASSASYSGNTIYF. For the CDR3, the DNA is TGTGCCAGCAGTGCCTCCTACTCTGGAAACACCATATATTTT. This sequence joins TRBV2 and TRBJ1-3; the D is unclear. The CDR3 consists of 14 residues. Germline-derived CDR1 and CDR2 are SNHLY and FYNNEI. V shed 4 bases and J shed 0 bases, with 7 bases lying between them. The complete variable domain, with remaining parts taken from reference TRBV2 and TRBJ1-3, reads EPEVTQTPSHQVTQMGQEVILRCVPISNHLYFYWYRQILGQKVEFLVSFYNNEISEKSEIFDDQFSVERPDGSNFTLKIRSTKLEDSAMYFCASSASYSGNTIYFGEGSWLTVV.

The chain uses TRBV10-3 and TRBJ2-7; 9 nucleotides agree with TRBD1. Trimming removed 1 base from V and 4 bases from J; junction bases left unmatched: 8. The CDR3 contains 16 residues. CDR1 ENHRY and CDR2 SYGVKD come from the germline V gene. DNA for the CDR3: TGTGCCATCAGTGAGTACGAAGGGACAGGGTTATACGAGCAGTACTTC. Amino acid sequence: CAISEYEGTGLYEQYF.

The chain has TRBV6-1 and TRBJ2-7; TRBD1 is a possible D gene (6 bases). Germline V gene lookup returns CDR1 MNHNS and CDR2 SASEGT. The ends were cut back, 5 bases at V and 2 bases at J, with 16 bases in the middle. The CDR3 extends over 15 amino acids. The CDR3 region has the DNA TGTGCCAGCAGTCGCCCGGGACACGGGACCTACGAGCAGTACGTC. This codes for CASSRPGHGTYEQYV.